A single sample gave rise to the 16 T cell receptor beta chains below, sequenced in a study of blood T cell repertoires in COVID-19. Measured with immunoSEQ multiplex PCR; TCRdb has only the in-frame clones, and not every one. Here the sample spans about 120,000 clones, roughly 80% being singletons. The sample was peripheral blood. These receptor sequences come from a man in his forties or fifties with acute or convalescent COVID-19.

The chain is built from TRBV29-1 and TRBJ2-3, with 14 bases matching TRBD2. The V gene end was trimmed by 3 bases and the J gene end by 4 bases; junction bases not matched to a gene: 3. Germline CDR1 is SQVTM and CDR2 is ANQGSEA. The CDR3 loop spans 15 amino acids. CDR3 sequence: CSVETSGGVADTQYF. CDR3 in DNA: TGCAGCGTTGAGACTAGCGGGGGGGTGGCAGATACGCAGTATTTT.

The rearrangement links TRBV19 to TRBJ2-3, with 10 bases fitting TRBD2. In germline, CDR1 is LNHDA, CDR2 SQIVND (reference sequence). This CDR3 comprises 16 residues. The V segment lost 5 bases and the J segment 0 bases; nucleotides outside the gene matches: 5. CDR3 sequence reads: CASSPWTSGSTDTQYF. The DNA of the CDR3 is TGTGCCAGTAGTCCCTGGACTAGCGGAAGCACAGATACGCAGTATTTT.

Only one count was recorded for this clone. V is TRBV5-1 and J is TRBJ2-3, with TRBD2 identical over 12 bases. Trimming took 7 bases from V and 0 from J; bases not matched to a gene: 6. Germline V gene data show CDR1 as SGHRS and CDR2 as YFSETQ. The CDR3 runs to 16 residues. Here the CDR3 reads CASGGLAGYSTDTQYF. Here the CDR3 DNA reads TGCGCCAGCGGCGGACTAGCGGGGTATAGCACAGATACGCAGTATTTT.

Here the CDR3 DNA reads TGTGCCAGCAGCTTGACTAGCGGGGGGGCAGATACGCAGTATTTT. Its translation: CASSLTSGGADTQYF. This rearrangement joins TRBV5-4 to TRBJ2-3; 13 positions match TRBD2. Germline CDR1 is SGHNT and CDR2 is YYREEE (reference sequence). The CDR3 covers 15 residues. V dropped 1 base and J dropped 4; count of bases not matched to a gene: 0.

The chain joins TRBV19 to TRBJ1-2; TRBD1 agrees at 11 bases. The CDR3 is 15 residues long. Germline trimming cut 5 bases from V and 4 bases from J; bases unmatched to any gene: 6. Germline V gene data show CDR1 as LNHDA and CDR2 as SQIVND (reference sequence). In DNA form, the CDR3 reads TGTGCCAGTAGTGTCCGGACAGGGGGCGGCTATGGCTACACCTTC. Encoded protein: CASSVRTGGGYGYTF. The variable domain in full, with the rest retrieved from reference TRBV19 and TRBJ1-2, is DGGITQSPKYLFRKEGQNVTLSCEQNLNHDAMYWYRQDPGQGLRLIYYSQIVNDFQKGDIAEGYSVSREKKESFPLTVTSAQKNPTAFYLCASSVRTGGGYGYTFGSGTRLTVV.

This clone was counted once. Here the CDR3 reads CASSASRDRGRDNEKLFF. In DNA form, the CDR3 reads TGTGCCAGCAGCGCGTCCCGGGACAGGGGGCGGGATAATGAAAAACTGTTTTTT. The genes are TRBV9 and TRBJ1-4; 12 bases map to TRBD1. CDR3 length: 18 amino acids. CDR1 and CDR2 (germline): SGDLS, YYNGEE. The junction had 10 bases not matched to a gene; V was cut back by 3 bases and J by 4 bases.

The rearrangement uses TRBV24-1 and TRBJ1-4; 7 bases match TRBD1. Germline V gives CDR1 KGHDR, CDR2 SFDVKD. The J segment lost 8 bases and the V segment lost 3 bases, leaving 5 bases of the junction unmatched. This CDR3 is built from 14 residues. This CDR3 reads CATSDGRGVEKLFF. CDR3 DNA: TGTGCCACCAGTGATGGCAGGGGGGTCGAAAAACTGTTTTTT.

This clone came up a few times. This chain links TRBV30 with TRBJ2-3, with D unresolved. Germline loops: CDR1 GTSNPN, CDR2 SVGIG (reference sequence). V was cut by 4 bases and J by 0 bases, with 11 bases left in between. The CDR3 is 14 residues long. The CDR3 reads CAWTLTRSTDTQYF. The CDR3 DNA sequence: TGTGCCTGGACCCTGACAAGGAGCACAGATACGCAGTATTTT.

The chain carries TRBV5-8 and TRBJ2-2; D gene uncertain. From germline, CDR1 is SGHTS and CDR2 YDEGEE. CDR3 length: 14 amino acids. V dropped 0 bases and J dropped 3 bases, with 6 bases sitting between them. In DNA form, the CDR3 reads TGTGCCAGCAGCTTGGTGTCATACACCGGGGAGCTGTTTTTT. Its translation: CASSLVSYTGELFF.

This clone has a single count. This chain links TRBV7-2 with TRBJ2-7, with D possibly matching TRBD1 (5 bases). The ends were cut back, 0 bases at V and 4 bases at J, with 13 bases in the middle. CDR3 length: 15 residues. Germline CDR1 reads SGHTA; CDR2 reads FQGNSA. CDR3 amino acids: CASSLAPQGLYEQYF. The CDR3 region has the DNA TGTGCCAGCAGCTTAGCCCCTCAGGGCTTGTACGAGCAGTACTTC.

The rearrangement joins TRBV19 to TRBJ1-4; tentative D call: TRBD1 (6 bases). The CDR3 is made up of 15 amino acids. The V gene lost 3 bases and the J gene lost 5 bases, with 13 bases spanning the gap. The germline V gene encodes CDR1 LNHDA and CDR2 SQIVND (reference sequence). The chain's CDR3 is CASSMAWTVNEKLFF. CDR3 in DNA: TGTGCCAGTAGTATGGCTTGGACAGTCAATGAAAAACTGTTTTTT.

This clone has only a few counts. The rearrangement uses TRBV12-5 and TRBJ1-1; D is uncertain. This CDR3 has 13 amino acids. The ends were cut back, 1 base at V and 1 base at J, with 4 bases in the middle. Per the germline V gene, CDR1 is LGHNT and CDR2 is FRNRAP. The CDR3: CASGLEPNTEAFF. In DNA, the CDR3 is TGTGCTAGTGGTTTGGAGCCGAACACTGAAGCTTTCTTT.

The chain uses TRBV30 and TRBJ1-2, with TRBD1 as a possible D gene (5 bases). The germline CDR1 and CDR2 sequences are GTSNPN and SVGIG (reference sequence). Trimming took 3 bases from V and 1 from J, leaving 12 bases between them. There are 14 residues in the CDR3. CDR3 region: CAWRQPGFNYGYTF. Written as DNA, the CDR3 is TGTGCCTGGAGGCAGCCAGGGTTTAACTATGGCTACACCTTC.

The rearrangement uses TRBV11-2 and TRBJ1-6, with D hard to call. V was clipped by 3 bases and J by 8 bases, with 11 bases between them. In germline, CDR1 is SGHAT, CDR2 FQNNGV. This CDR3 is built from 14 residues. The CDR3 coding sequence is TGTGCCAGCAGCTTCAATCGGGTCGATTCACCCCTCCACTTT. Translated, it gives CASSFNRVDSPLHF. Variable domain in full (rest from reference TRBV11-2 and TRBJ1-6): EAGVAQSPRYKIIEKRQSVAFWCNPISGHATLYWYQQILGQGPKLLIQFQNNGVVDDSQLPKDRFSAERLKGVDSTLKIQPAKLEDSAVYLCASSFNRVDSPLHFGNGTRLTVT.

The chain is built from TRBV5-5 and TRBJ2-3; 7 nucleotides line up with TRBD1. The CDR3 totals 14 residues. Unmatched junction bases numbered 4, after V lost 3 bases and J lost 3 bases. Germline CDR1 and CDR2: SGHKS and YYEKEE (reference sequence). CDR3: CASSYPDRTDTQYF. Written as DNA, the CDR3 is TGTGCCAGCAGCTACCCGGACAGGACAGATACGCAGTATTTT. The full variable domain, in which reference TRBV5-5 and TRBJ2-3 provide the parts outside the CDR3, is DAGVTQSPTHLIKTRGQQVTLRCSPISGHKSVSWYQQVLGQGPQFIFQYYEKEERGRGNFPDRFSARQFPNYSSELNVNALLLGDSALYLCASSYPDRTDTQYFGPGTRLTVL.

The rearrangement uses TRBV10-2 and TRBJ1-1; TRBD1 agrees at 10 bases. Unmatched junction bases numbered 5, after V lost 7 bases and J lost 3 bases. Germline V gene data show CDR1 as WSHSY and CDR2 as SAAADI. The CDR3 extends over 14 amino acids. CDR3 bases: TGCGCCAGCAAATTTGGACAGGGGGACACTGAAGCTTTCTTT. It is translated as CASKFGQGDTEAFF.